This section outlines one T cell receptor beta chain sequence together with its context. Original processing methods: Estimated nucleated cell counts came from reference gene primer amplification. Measured with immunoSEQ multiplex PCR; TCRdb has only the in-frame clones, and not every one. D and trimming come from the DNA, and the V and J calls and clone size come from that table. The table records 170,000 or so clones, 85% to 95% of them present only once. The entry originates in a study of blood T cell repertoires in COVID-19. The wider study: The samples span acute and convalescent COVID-19 from the United States, Italy and Spain. T cells, B-cell-depleted T cells, or PBMCs supplied cDNA or gDNA.

The CDR3 sequence is 12 residues long. The germline V gene encodes CDR1 MNHEY and CDR2 SMNVEV (reference sequence). V lost 2 bases to trimming and J lost 13 bases, with 9 bases between them. V gene TRBV27 combines with J gene TRBJ1-6, with D perhaps TRBD1 (6 bases). This TCR was sampled from a man aged 50-59 years with acute or convalescent COVID-19. Sequenced: peripheral blood. The CDR3 spells CASSLTGYPLHF. The CDR3 DNA follows: TGTGCCAGCAGTTTAACAGGGTATCCCCTCCACTTT.